Below, one TCR beta chain is given with its context. Clones were read by immunoSEQ multiplex PCR, and TCRdb kept only the in-frame ones, dropping some. The sample consists of 200,000 or so clones, around 86% of them appearing once. This specimen comes from a study of cytomegalovirus exposure and HLA in healthy donors. The CDR3 is made up of 17 amino acids. The V gene's germline CDR1 is LNHNV and CDR2 YYDKDF (reference sequence). V shed 1 base and J 3 bases; nucleotides not matched to a gene: 11. The clonotype originates from a woman aged 18-35 years in good health and CMV-seropositive. Sequencing was done on a sample of PBMCs. The J gene is TRBJ1-2, the V gene TRBV15, with 7 bases that match TRBD1. The CDR3 here is CATSRGRRGQAHYGYTF. The CDR3 nucleotides read TGTGCCACCAGCAGAGGCCGGAGAGGACAGGCTCACTATGGCTACACCTTC. The variable domain in full, with the rest retrieved from reference TRBV15 and TRBJ1-2, is DAMVIQNPRYQVTQFGKPVTLSCSQTLNHNVMYWYQQKSSQAPKLLFHYYDKDFNNEADTPDNFQSRRPNTSFCFLDIRSPGLGDTAMYLCATSRGRRGQAHYGYTFGSGTRLTVV.